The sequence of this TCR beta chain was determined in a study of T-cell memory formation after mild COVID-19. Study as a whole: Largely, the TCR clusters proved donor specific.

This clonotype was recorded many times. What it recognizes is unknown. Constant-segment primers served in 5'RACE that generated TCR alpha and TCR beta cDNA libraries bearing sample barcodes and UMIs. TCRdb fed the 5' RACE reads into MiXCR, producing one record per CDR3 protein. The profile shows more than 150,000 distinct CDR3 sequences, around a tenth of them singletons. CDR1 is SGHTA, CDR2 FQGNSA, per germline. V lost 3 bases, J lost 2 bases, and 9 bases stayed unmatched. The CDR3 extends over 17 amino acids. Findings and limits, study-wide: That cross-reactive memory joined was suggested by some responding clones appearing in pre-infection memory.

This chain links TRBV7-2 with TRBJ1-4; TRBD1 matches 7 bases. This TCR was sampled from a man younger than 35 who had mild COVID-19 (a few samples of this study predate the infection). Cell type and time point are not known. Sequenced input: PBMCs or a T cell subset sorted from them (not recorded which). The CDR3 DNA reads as TGTGCCAGCAGCTTTCCGACAGGGATGTCTACTAATGAAAAACTGTTTTTT. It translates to CASSFPTGMSTNEKLFF.